Below, 22 T cell receptor beta chains from the same sample are listed, as sequenced in a study of regulatory T cells in long-lasting Graves disease. Stated time point: newly diagnosed GD, antithyroid drugs for less than 3 months. From PBMCs, RNA was extracted and then used to make the TCR library. CDR3-region Arm-PCR and iRepertoire HTBI primers produced the TCR beta libraries. Using its own MiXCR run on the multiplex PCR reads, TCRdb lists one record per CDR3 protein. The table shows approximately 300,000 distinct CDR3 sequences, with 18% occurring only once. Sequenced material: peripheral blood mononuclear cells (PBMCs), taken at new diagnosis, from a patient treated with antithyroid drugs. The source of these receptors is a female donor with Graves disease.

V is TRBV4-1 and J is TRBJ2-1, with 9 bases identical to TRBD2. The length of the CDR3 is 17 residues. From germline, CDR1 is MGHRA and CDR2 YSYEKL. Losses at the gene ends were 4 bases for V and 4 bases for J; bases not matched to a gene: 11. This CDR3 reads CASSPVEAGGPYNEQFF. The CDR3 coding sequence is TGCGCCAGCAGCCCGGTTGAAGCGGGGGGCCCTTACAATGAGCAGTTCTTC.

There are many counts of this clonotype. CDR3 sequence reads: CSALAGGTNEQYF. CDR3 coding DNA: TGCAGCGCCTTAGCGGGAGGAACAAACGAGCAGTACTTC. V gene TRBV29-1 combines with J gene TRBJ2-7, with 10 bases identical to TRBD2. With 7 bases clipped from V and 5 bases from J, the junction kept 8 bases outside the gene matches. The CDR3 has 13 amino acids. From germline, CDR1 is SQVTM and CDR2 ANQGSEA.

On this clonotype itself: Since a far larger clone is one base different, this is likely a read error. The rearrangement links TRBV12-3 or TRBV12-4 to TRBJ2-3; perhaps TRBD2 as D (6 bases). The J call is doubtful: the DNA matches TRBJ2-1 better. The CDR3 spans 19 residues. CDR3 coding DNA: TGTGCCAGCAGTTTGGCAGGGCTCTTGGTCGGGAGTTCAGACAATGAGCAGTTCTTC. Translated: CASSLAGLLVGSSDNEQFF.

This clonotype was seen ten or more times. J is TRBJ1-5 and V is TRBV30; unclear D gene. Trimming shortened V by 4 bases and J by 8 bases, and 18 bases separated the two germline ends. Germline assignment: CDR1 GTSNPN and CDR2 SVGIG (reference sequence). This CDR3 has 14 amino acids. The CDR3 loop is CAWNPDGLFEPQHF. The CDR3 DNA reads TGTGCCTGGAACCCCGACGGTCTGTTTGAGCCCCAGCATTTT.

This clonotype was seen ten or more times. The chain recombines TRBV11-3 with TRBJ2-5; a possible D gene is TRBD1 (5 bases). Trimming took off 3 bases at V and 5 bases at J, with 19 bases between the two ends. The CDR3 runs to 16 residues. Germline V gene lookup returns CDR1 SGHNT and CDR2 YENEEA. As DNA, the CDR3 is TGTGCCAGCAGCTTGCAGGGCATGGGGCTAGGGGAGACCCAGTACTTC. Its translation is CASSLQGMGLGETQYF.

This clonotype was observed many times. This sequence joins TRBV28 and TRBJ2-1, with 10 bases matching TRBD2. The ends lost 5 bases at V and 0 bases at J; junction bases unmatched: 13. This CDR3 has 19 residues. Germline CDR1 is MDHEN and CDR2 is SYDVKM. The CDR3 protein is CASSPPGLAPPPSYNEQFF. The CDR3 DNA reads TGTGCCAGCAGTCCCCCGGGACTAGCGCCACCACCCTCCTACAATGAGCAGTTCTTC.

This clonotype came up many times. The chain combines TRBV18 with TRBJ2-7; 9 bases line up with TRBD2. Trimming removed 1 base from V and 4 bases from J; junction bases left unmatched: 5. Germline V gene lookup returns CDR1 KGHSH and CDR2 LQKENI. The CDR3 sequence is 15 residues long. The CDR3 protein is CASSPLASGEYEQYF. CDR3 DNA: TGTGCCAGCTCACCACTTGCTAGCGGGGAATACGAGCAGTACTTC.

There are many counts of this clonotype. The chain uses TRBV30 and TRBJ1-2; D remains ambiguous. In germline, CDR1 is GTSNPN, CDR2 SVGIG (reference sequence). V was trimmed by 3 bases and J by 4 bases, leaving 9 bases between them. The CDR3 contains 12 residues. The chain's CDR3 is CAWRRLGYGYTF. The CDR3 DNA reads as TGTGCCTGGAGACGTCTCGGCTATGGCTACACCTTC.

This clonotype showed up just once. A read error is likely, as this CDR3 ends without the conserved phenylalanine or tryptophan. It is unclear where the CDR3 begins or ends on the DNA, so no DNA is shown, and the CDR3 is as TCRdb lists it. This chain connects TRBV5-1 to TRBJ2-2; TRBD2 is the table's D call, not checked against the DNA. The CDR3 spans 15 amino acids, including both terminal residues. Germline V CDR1 and CDR2: SGHRS, YFSETQ. Here the CDR3 reads CASSLREGLTGERFV.

The chain carries TRBV6-1 and TRBJ2-3; 7 nucleotides agree with TRBD2. The CDR3 runs 17 residues. V lost 7 bases, J lost 2 bases, and 15 bases stayed unmatched. Germline V gives CDR1 MNHNS, CDR2 SASEGT. DNA of the CDR3: TGTGCCAGCATTCCCCCCAACGAGGGGACTAACACAGATACGCAGTATTTT. Protein sequence: CASIPPNEGTNTDTQYF.

This clonotype was seen only a few times. The chain has TRBV5-1 and TRBJ2-5; D is ambiguous. In germline, CDR1 is SGHRS, CDR2 YFSETQ. The CDR3 extends over 15 amino acids. Trimming removed 2 bases at V and 4 bases at J, with 15 bases between. In DNA, the CDR3 is TGCGCCAGCAGCTTCGCGGACGGGCTAGGAGAGACCCAGTACTTC. Its protein is CASSFADGLGETQYF.

The rearrangement uses TRBV19 and TRBJ1-1; D may be TRBD1 (6 bases). Deletions cut 6 bases from V and 1 base from J, with 15 bases between. This CDR3 is built from 15 residues. The germline gives CDR1 LNHDA, CDR2 SQIVND (reference sequence). In DNA, the CDR3 is TGTGCCAGTAGCGGCACGGGACAACCGAACACTGAAGCTTTCTTT. Protein sequence: CASSGTGQPNTEAFF.

This clonotype was counted between two and nine times. The chain is built from TRBV30 and TRBJ2-2; maybe TRBD1 (6 bases). CDR3 length: 12 residues. The germline V gene encodes CDR1 GTSNPN and CDR2 SVGIG (reference sequence). The V end lost 5 bases, the J end lost 9 bases, and 13 bases lay between the germline ends. The DNA for the CDR3 is TGTGCCTGGGGGTGGGGGCCCAGGGAGCTGTTTTTT. Translated: CAWGWGPRELFF.

This clonotype occurred many times. V gene TRBV5-1 combines with J gene TRBJ2-7; TRBD1 matches 9 bases. Germline V gives CDR1 SGHRS, CDR2 YFSETQ. This CDR3 spans 17 amino acids. V shed 2 bases, J shed 2 bases, and the junction held 11 bases outside the gene matches. CDR3 in amino acids: CASSFGTGSILTYEQYF. DNA for the CDR3: TGCGCCAGCAGCTTCGGGACAGGGTCGATCCTTACCTACGAGCAGTACTTC.

The V and J genes are TRBV3-1 and TRBJ2-2; 7 bases line up with TRBD2. Germline CDR1 is LGHDT and CDR2 is YNNKEL (reference sequence). With V trimmed by 7 bases and J by 5 bases, 7 bases remained unmatched. CDR3 size: 14 residues. The CDR3 nucleotides read TGTGCCAGCACCCTAGCGGTTACAACCGGGGAGCTGTTTTTT. It is translated as CASTLAVTTGELFF.

J is TRBJ2-4 and V is TRBV7-9; tentative D call: TRBD2 (6 bases). Germline V gene sequence: CDR1 SEHNR, CDR2 FQNEAQ (reference sequence). The CDR3 contains 15 residues. Trimming took off 3 bases at V and 8 bases at J, with 17 bases between the two ends. The CDR3 DNA reads as TGTGCCAGCAGCTTTCTGGCGGGGATGGGGGACATTCAGTACTTC. As protein: CASSFLAGMGDIQYF.

This clonotype occurred many times. The chain is built from TRBV3-1 and TRBJ2-1; 9 positions agree with TRBD2. Matching the DNA end better, TRBJ2-5 makes the J call doubtful. The CDR3 runs 13 residues. CDR1 is LGHDT, CDR2 YNNKEL, per germline (reference sequence). The CDR3 is CASRRAGGETQYF. The CDR3 DNA sequence: TGTGCCAGCAGAAGAGCGGGAGGAGAGACCCAGTACTTC.

This clonotype was recorded many times. The genes are TRBV19 and TRBJ2-2, with 11 positions matching TRBD2. The CDR3 contains 17 residues. V was clipped by 11 bases and J by 4 bases; unmatched bases: 15. From germline, CDR1 is LNHDA and CDR2 SQIVND (reference sequence). DNA for the CDR3: TGTGCCTGCTGCCGTAGCGGGAGGGCCGGTGGCACCGGGGAGCTGTTTTTT. Protein sequence: CACCRSGRAGGTGELFF. Full variable domain (missing parts from reference TRBV19 and TRBJ2-2): DGGITQSPKYLFRKEGQNVTLSCEQNLNHDAMYWYRQDPGQGLRLIYYSQIVNDFQKGDIAEGYSVSREKKESFPLTVTSAQKNPTAFYLCACCRSGRAGGTGELFFGEGSRLTVL.

There are a few counts of this clonotype. This chain joins TRBV5-1 and TRBJ2-1, with 12 bases matching TRBD2. The V gene's germline CDR1 is SGHRS and CDR2 YFSETQ. The V and J ends lost 0 bases and 8 bases, in that order; junction bases with no gene match: 6. CDR3 size: 16 residues. The CDR3 region has the DNA TGCGCCAGCAGCTTGGGGACTAGCGGGATTGGGGATGAGCAGTTCTTC. Its protein product is CASSLGTSGIGDEQFF. The full variable domain, its missing parts supplied by reference TRBV5-1 and TRBJ2-1, is KAGVTQTPRYLIKTRGQQVTLSCSPISGHRSVSWYQQTPGQGLQFLFEYFSETQRNKGNFPGRFSGRQFSNSRSEMNVSTLELGDSALYLCASSLGTSGIGDEQFFGPGTRLTVL.

This chain connects TRBV11-2 to TRBJ2-3, with D possibly TRBD1 on 6 matching bases. V lost 5 bases, J lost 5 bases, and 14 bases lay in between. The CDR3 loop spans 14 amino acids. Germline CDR1 is SGHAT and CDR2 is FQNNGV. The CDR3 loop is CASSPVGAQDTQYF. As DNA, the CDR3 is TGTGCCAGCAGCCCCGTGGGGGCCCAAGATACGCAGTATTTT.

The V and J genes are TRBV19 and TRBJ1-2; no clear D. The CDR3 totals 15 residues. V was clipped by 5 bases and J by 1 base, with 14 bases between them. The germline CDR1 and CDR2 sequences are LNHDA and SQIVND (reference sequence). CDR3 loop: CASSSPGRINYGYTF. The CDR3 DNA follows: TGTGCCAGTAGTTCCCCAGGACGGATTAACTATGGCTACACCTTC.

V is TRBV12-3 or TRBV12-4 and J is TRBJ2-2; D ambiguous. Trimming shortened V by 8 bases and J by 6 bases, and 10 bases separated the two germline ends. The CDR3 has 12 residues. CDR3 residues: CASVGRPGELFF. As DNA, the CDR3 is TGTGCCAGCGTAGGCAGACCCGGGGAGCTGTTTTTT.